These 3 T cell receptor beta chains were sequenced from one sample in a study of shared clonotypes between healthy human individuals. The naive CD8 subset, CD45RO-negative cells positively selected for CCR7, excluded terminally differentiated effector memory CD45RA+ cells. Clones were sequenced by immunoSEQ multiplex PCR, and TCRdb holds only the in-frame ones, with some missing. The data hold about 2.1 million clones, with around 95% observed a single time. Sequencing was carried out using naive CD8+ T cells from PBMCs. These receptor sequences come from a man aged 18 to 29 in good health. Some clones in this sample may be carry-over from other donors' samples.

The V gene is TRBV9, the J gene TRBJ2-3; TRBD1 aligns across 9 bases. CDR3 size: 15 residues. Germline V lookup: CDR1 SGDLS, CDR2 YYNGEE. The V and J ends lost 4 bases and 4 bases, in that order; junction bases with no gene match: 7. The CDR3 region has the DNA TGTGCCAGCAGCCAGGAACAGGGGGCATCAGATACGCAGTATTTT. Amino acid sequence: CASSQEQGASDTQYF.

For this clone: The same CDR3 also results from other DNA sequences found in this sample. The chain couples TRBV7-9 to TRBJ1-5; D is possibly TRBD1 (5 bases). The CDR3 is 14 residues long. Germline V gene lookup returns CDR1 SEHNR and CDR2 FQNEAQ (reference sequence). V was pared by 1 base and J by 7 bases, with 11 bases between. CDR3 residues: CASSLVGAGQPQHF. In nucleotides, the CDR3 is TGTGCCAGCAGCTTAGTAGGGGCAGGACAGCCCCAGCATTTT. The variable domain in full, completed from reference TRBV7-9 and TRBJ1-5, reads DTGVSQNPRHKITKRGQNVTFRCDPISEHNRLYWYRQTLGQGPEFLTYFQNEAQLEKSRLLSDRFSAERPKGSFSTLEIQRTEQGDSAMYLCASSLVGAGQPQHFGDGTRLSIL.

In nucleotides, the CDR3 is TGTGCCAGTAGTGTCGCCACCCTCAATCAGCCCCAGCATTTT. It translates to CASSVATLNQPQHF. The J gene is TRBJ1-5, the V gene TRBV19, with D unresolved. The CDR3 spans 14 residues. V lost 5 bases and J lost 3, with 11 bases in between. Germline V gene sequence: CDR1 LNHDA, CDR2 SQIVND (reference sequence). The full variable domain, in which reference TRBV19 and TRBJ1-5 provide the parts outside the CDR3, is DGGITQSPKYLFRKEGQNVTLSCEQNLNHDAMYWYRQDPGQGLRLIYYSQIVNDFQKGDIAEGYSVSREKKESFPLTVTSAQKNPTAFYLCASSVATLNQPQHFGDGTRLSIL.